Presented here are 26 T cell receptor beta chains from one specimen sequenced in a study of regulatory T cells in long-lasting Graves disease. Indicated time point: persistent/refractory GD, antithyroid drugs over 5 years with positive TRAb. From PBMCs, RNA was extracted and then used to make the TCR library. Assembly of TCR beta libraries relied on iRepertoire HTBI primers together with Arm-PCR of CDR3 regions. One entry per CDR3 protein, called by TCRdb with MiXCR from the multiplex PCR reads. The sample records about 460,000 distinct CDR3 sequences, about 20% being singletons. Source: peripheral blood mononuclear cells (PBMCs), taken when the disease was refractory, from a patient treated with antithyroid drugs. All receptors derive from a female donor with Graves disease.

The sample holds many counts of this clonotype. The chain employs TRBV7-3 and TRBJ1-1; 7 nucleotides align to TRBD1. The CDR3 contains 13 residues. Germline V CDR1 and CDR2: SGHTA, FQGTGA. The junction had 3 bases not matched to a gene; V was cut back by 2 bases and J by 6 bases. The CDR3 bases are TGTGCCAGCAGCTTAGACAGGGTGGCTGAAGCTTTCTTT. Its translation is CASSLDRVAEAFF. Drawing the rest from reference TRBV7-3 and TRBJ1-1, the complete variable domain is GAGVSQTPSNKVTEKGKYVELRCDPISGHTALYWYRQSLGQGPEFLIYFQGTGAADDSGLPNDRFFAVRPEGSVSTLKIQRTERGDSAVYLCASSLDRVAEAFFGQGTRLTVV.

This rearrangement joins TRBV4-1 to TRBJ2-7; D tentatively reads TRBD1 or TRBD2 (5 bases each). The V gene lost 1 base and the J gene lost 2 bases, with 12 bases spanning the gap. The CDR3 sequence is 15 residues long. Germline CDR1 MGHRA, CDR2 YSYEKL. CDR3 loop: CASSQVGGGTYEQYF. CDR3 DNA: TGCGCCAGCAGCCAAGTGGGTGGGGGAACCTACGAGCAGTACTTC.

This clonotype has a handful of counts. The chain recombines TRBV30 with TRBJ1-6, with D possibly matching TRBD1 (5 bases). CDR1 is GTSNPN, CDR2 SVGIG, per germline (reference sequence). The CDR3 has 13 amino acids. Deletions cut 3 bases from V and 10 bases from J, with 13 bases between. CDR3 coding DNA: TGTGCCTGGAGCGGCAGGGTGGACTCACCCCTCCACTTT. It encodes CAWSGRVDSPLHF.

This clonotype was observed at least ten times. The chain recombines TRBV9 with TRBJ2-7; unclear D gene. Trimming left V 0 bases short and J 2 bases short, with 9 bases between. The germline V gene encodes CDR1 SGDLS and CDR2 YYNGEE. The CDR3 has 14 amino acids. CDR3 loop: CASSVDSVAYEQYF. The CDR3 nucleotides are TGTGCCAGCAGCGTAGACAGTGTGGCCTACGAGCAGTACTTC. The complete variable domain, with remaining parts taken from reference TRBV9 and TRBJ2-7, reads DSGVTQTPKHLITATGQRVTLRCSPRSGDLSVYWYQQSLDQGLQFLIQYYNGEERAKGNILERFSAQQFPDLHSELNLSSLELGDSALYFCASSVDSVAYEQYFGPGTRLTVT.

This clonotype was detected only a few times. This rearrangement joins TRBV7-2 to TRBJ1-5; unclear D gene. The CDR3 sequence is 12 residues long. Germline lookup yields CDR1 SGHTA and CDR2 FQGNSA. Trimming removed 1 base from V and 11 bases from J, with 9 bases in between. CDR3 bases: TGTGCCAGCAGCTTAGTATGGGGAGCCCAGCATTTT. This translates into CASSLVWGAQHF.

A remark on this clonotype: A much larger clonotype is one base distant, so this may be a read error. This chain links TRBV6-1 with TRBJ2-5; no reliable D call. CDR1 is MNHNS and CDR2 is SASEGT in the germline V gene. The CDR3 contains 15 residues. V shed 3 bases and J shed 4 bases, with 15 bases lying between them. Here the CDR3 reads CASSDVRARPETQYF. The CDR3, as DNA: TGTGCCAGCAGTGACGTGCGAGCTAGGCCAGAGACCCAGTACTTC.

The chain recombines TRBV5-6 with TRBJ1-1; D gene ambiguous. Germline lookup yields CDR1 SGHDT and CDR2 YYEEEE. There are 12 residues in the CDR3. Trimming took off 0 bases at V and 11 bases at J, with 11 bases between the two ends. CDR3 DNA: TGTGCCAGCAGCTTGGGCGAGGGAATGGCTTTCTTT. Translation gives CASSLGEGMAFF.

This clonotype was found a few times. The gene calls are TRBV7-9 and TRBJ2-1; 9 bases line up with TRBD1. The trim removed 3 bases at V and 6 bases at J, leaving 6 bases unmatched. The germline V gene encodes CDR1 SEHNR and CDR2 FQNEAQ (reference sequence). This CDR3 is built from 15 residues. In DNA, the CDR3 is TGTGCCAGCAGCTTCGGACAGGGGAGGGTCAATGAGCAGTTCTTC. This codes for CASSFGQGRVNEQFF. The full variable domain, with the rest looked up from reference TRBV7-9 and TRBJ2-1, is DTGVSQNPRHKITKRGQNVTFRCDPISEHNRLYWYRQTLGQGPEFLTYFQNEAQLEKSRLLSDRFSAERPKGSFSTLEIQRTEQGDSAMYLCASSFGQGRVNEQFFGPGTRLTVL.

This chain connects TRBV4-1 to TRBJ1-2; D gene ambiguous. Germline V lookup: CDR1 MGHRA, CDR2 YSYEKL. V gave up 0 bases and J gave up 5 bases, with 10 bases separating them. This CDR3 contains 14 residues. Written as DNA, the CDR3 is TGCGCCAGCAGCCAAGAAGTCAGGCAGTATGGCTACACCTTC. It codes for CASSQEVRQYGYTF.

This clonotype was counted many times. The rearrangement joins TRBV28 to TRBJ2-5; D possibly corresponds to TRBD1 (5 bases). CDR3 length: 14 amino acids. Germline-derived CDR1 and CDR2 are MDHEN and SYDVKM. V lost 6 bases, J lost 2 bases, and 13 bases lay in between. In DNA form, the CDR3 reads TGTGCCAGCAGACCCCTGGACACACAAGAGACCCAGTACTTC. Translation: CASRPLDTQETQYF. Using reference TRBV28 and TRBJ2-5 for the parts outside the CDR3, the full variable domain is DVKVTQSSRYLVKRTGEKVFLECVQDMDHENMFWYRQDPGLGLRLIYFSYDVKMKEKGDIPEGYSVSREKKERFSLILESASTNQTSMYLCASRPLDTQETQYFGPGTRLLVL.

The CDR3 nucleotides are TGCGCCAGCAGCCAAGAGGGGACTAGCGGGACTAGCGGGGAGCTGTTTTTT. Amino acids: CASSQEGTSGTSGELFF. This chain links TRBV4-1 with TRBJ2-2; 13 bases are a match to TRBD2. The J segment lost 7 bases and the V segment lost 0 bases, leaving 5 bases of the junction unmatched. Germline lookup yields CDR1 MGHRA and CDR2 YSYEKL. The CDR3 is 17 residues long.

The DNA of the CDR3 is TGCGCCAGCAGCCAAGGACTGGGGGAGAGCATATACGAGCAGTACTTC. Protein sequence: CASSQGLGESIYEQYF. The chain has TRBV4-1 and TRBJ2-7, with D perhaps matching TRBD1 or TRBD2 (5 bases each). V was shortened by 1 base and J by 4 bases, with 17 bases between the two germline ends. Germline values: CDR1 MGHRA, CDR2 YSYEKL. This CDR3 has 16 residues.

The rearrangement links TRBV4-3 to TRBJ1-2, with no clear D. This CDR3 comprises 14 residues. Germline V gene sequence: CDR1 LGHNA, CDR2 YSLEER. The germline V and J ends were trimmed by 4 bases and 5 bases, with 14 bases remaining between them. The CDR3 protein is CASSLIGKSYGYTF. The CDR3 DNA is TGCGCCAGCAGCCTCATCGGAAAGTCGTATGGCTACACCTTC.

The chain recombines TRBV29-1 with TRBJ2-3; D uncertain. The germline V and J ends were trimmed by 4 bases and 6 bases, with 8 bases remaining between them. The CDR3 has 11 residues. Germline V gives CDR1 SQVTM, CDR2 ANQGSEA. The CDR3 nucleotides are TGCAGCGTTGGCTTAGGGGATACGCAGTATTTT. This translates into CSVGLGDTQYF.

V gene TRBV7-3 combines with J gene TRBJ2-2; a possible D gene is TRBD2 (6 bases). The V end was cut by 3 bases, the J end by 6 bases, with 14 bases between. Germline V CDR1 and CDR2: SGHTA, FQGTGA. This CDR3 region has 15 residues. The CDR3 DNA reads as TGTGCCAGCAGCTTCTTTGCGGGATCTTCCGGGGAGCTGTTTTTT. Translating it yields CASSFFAGSSGELFF. The complete variable domain, with remaining parts taken from reference TRBV7-3 and TRBJ2-2, reads GAGVSQTPSNKVTEKGKYVELRCDPISGHTALYWYRQSLGQGPEFLIYFQGTGAADDSGLPNDRFFAVRPEGSVSTLKIQRTERGDSAVYLCASSFFAGSSGELFFGEGSRLTVL.

A remark on this clonotype: A much larger clonotype is one base distant, so this may be a read error. The CDR3 is CAISGRGTEKLFF. The CDR3 DNA reads TGTGCCATCAGTGGAAGGGGTACTGAAAAACTGTTTTTT. V and J are TRBV10-3 and TRBJ1-4, with a tentative D call TRBD1 (5 bases). The V end was cut by 4 bases, the J end by 7 bases, with 10 bases between. The germline V gene has CDR1 ENHRY and CDR2 SYGVKD. The CDR3 consists of 13 residues.

This clonotype was detected only a few times. This chain connects TRBV20-1 to TRBJ2-7; 8 bases fit TRBD2. Germline V gene data show CDR1 as DFQATT and CDR2 as SNEGSKA (reference sequence). This CDR3 has 17 residues. J was trimmed by 3 bases and V by 1 base; bases with no gene match: 14. This CDR3 reads CSARVPSGPHSVYEQYF. The CDR3 DNA is TGCAGTGCTAGAGTTCCTAGCGGGCCCCATTCTGTCTACGAGCAGTACTTC.

The chain combines TRBV20-1 with TRBJ2-7; 8 positions match TRBD1. With V trimmed by 5 bases and J by 3 bases, 9 bases remained unmatched. Per the germline V gene, CDR1 is DFQATT and CDR2 is SNEGSKA (reference sequence). This CDR3 region has 14 residues. CDR3 sequence: CSALTGVGLYEQYF. CDR3 sequence (DNA): TGCAGTGCTTTGACAGGGGTGGGCCTCTACGAGCAGTACTTC.

This clonotype was counted only a few times. A much larger clone lies a single base off, so this may be a read error. The CDR3 DNA is TGTGCCAGCAGCCGACAGGAGGACACTGAAGCTTTCTTT. Encoded protein: CASSRQEDTEAFF. V gene TRBV7-6 combines with J gene TRBJ1-1; a weak D match, TRBD1 (6 bases). The length of the CDR3 is 13 residues. Germline lookup yields CDR1 SGHVS and CDR2 FNYEAQ. V was clipped by 5 bases and J by 3 bases, with 10 bases between them.

The J gene is TRBJ1-6, the V gene TRBV30; 8 nucleotides match TRBD1. The germline V gene encodes CDR1 GTSNPN and CDR2 SVGIG (reference sequence). V lost 2 bases, J lost 9 bases, and 6 bases stayed unmatched. The CDR3 spans 14 residues. In nucleotides, the CDR3 is TGTGCCTGGAGTCTGGACAGGGTAATTTCACCCCTCCACTTT. Its protein product is CAWSLDRVISPLHF.

The rearrangement links TRBV18 to TRBJ1-1; D is ambiguous. Per germline, CDR1 KGHSH and CDR2 LQKENI. This CDR3 comprises 15 residues. V was cut by 3 bases and J by 3 bases, with 14 bases left in between. This chain's CDR3 is CASSPMELPYTEAFF. CDR3 nucleotide sequence: TGTGCCAGCTCACCCATGGAGCTGCCTTACACTGAAGCTTTCTTT.

The sample holds many counts of this clonotype. This rearrangement joins TRBV11-2 to TRBJ2-7; TRBD1 aligns across 7 bases. This CDR3 region has 16 residues. The trim removed 0 bases at V and 5 bases at J, leaving 10 bases unmatched. Germline CDR1 SGHAT, CDR2 FQNNGV. Here the CDR3 reads CASSLDPKTGLHEQYF. The CDR3 DNA is TGTGCCAGCAGCTTAGATCCTAAGACAGGGCTGCACGAGCAGTACTTC.

The chain joins TRBV4-3 to TRBJ2-7, with TRBD2 matching over 9 bases. This CDR3 has 17 residues. The V segment lost 5 bases and the J segment 3 bases; nucleotides outside the gene matches: 14. Germline CDR1 reads LGHNA; CDR2 reads YSLEER. The DNA for the CDR3 is TGCGCCAGCAGCGCCAACGTAGCGGGAGTAAGGAACTACGAGCAGTACTTC. Its translation: CASSANVAGVRNYEQYF.

The rearrangement uses TRBV6-1 and TRBJ1-1; no clear D gene. The CDR3 is 14 amino acids. Germline-derived CDR1 and CDR2 are MNHNS and SASEGT. Trimming took off 7 bases at V and 6 bases at J, with 18 bases between the two ends. For the CDR3, the DNA is TGTGCCAGCAAAGGGAAACAGCTCGGCCCTGAAGCTTTCTTT. Its protein is CASKGKQLGPEAFF.

This clonotype was detected a few times. This CDR3 is CASSRREGGFTF. The CDR3 nucleotides are TGTGCCAGCAGTCGACGTGAGGGGGGTTTCACCTTC. The chain has TRBV2 and TRBJ1-2, with D possibly TRBD1 on 6 matching bases. The CDR3 has 12 residues. Trimming took off 5 bases at V and 13 bases at J, with 17 bases between the two ends. Germline V gene sequence: CDR1 SNHLY, CDR2 FYNNEI. Filled out from reference TRBV2 and TRBJ1-2, the complete variable domain reads EPEVTQTPSHQVTQMGQEVILRCVPISNHLYFYWYRQILGQKVEFLVSFYNNEISEKSEIFDDQFSVERPDGSNFTLKIRSTKLEDSAMYFCASSRREGGFTFGSGTRLTVV.

The sample holds a few counts of this clonotype. The genes are TRBV5-1 and TRBJ2-7; 9 bases fit TRBD2. This CDR3 region has 16 residues. V was clipped by 7 bases and J by 1 base; unmatched bases: 12. Germline values: CDR1 SGHRS, CDR2 YFSETQ. DNA for the CDR3: TGCGCCAGCGCCGGGACTAGCCCTGGGGGGTCCTACGAGCAGTACTTC. Translated, it gives CASAGTSPGGSYEQYF.